This T cell receptor (beta chain) originates from a study of identifying expanded T cells in peripheral blood. Broader study findings: Approximately two-week clone count variance significantly increased as total template count grew.

With respect to this clone: As yet, its antigen is unknown.

Clones were read by immunoSEQ multiplex PCR, and TCRdb kept only the in-frame ones, dropping some. The sample includes over 80,000 clones, around 85% seen only once; the top ten take 5.5% to 6.5%. There are 16 residues in the CDR3. Germline CDR1 and CDR2: SGHRS and YFSETQ. V shed 2 bases and J 4 bases; nucleotides not matched to a gene: 10. The sequenced material came from blood. The clonotype originates from a person aged 18 to 70 in good health. This sequence joins TRBV5-1 and TRBJ1-2, with 8 bases matching TRBD1. CDR3 in amino acids: CASSFPRDRTFYGYTF. The CDR3 DNA sequence: TGCGCCAGCAGCTTCCCCCGGGACAGGACCTTCTATGGCTACACCTTC.